This entry lists 10 T cell receptor beta chains sequenced from one sample in a study of identifying expanded T cells in peripheral blood. Generated by immunoSEQ multiplex PCR, the TCRdb table keeps only in-frame clones and is missing some. The sample shows 90,000 or so clones, more than 75% of them seen only once. The sequencing input was blood. All receptors come from a person aged 18 to 70 in good health.

This chain joins TRBV6-4 and TRBJ2-3, with a tentative D call TRBD2 (6 bases). Germline CDR1 reads MRHNA; CDR2 reads SNTAGT. The CDR3 is 14 residues long. Trimming cost V 2 bases and J 2 bases, with 8 bases left between them. The CDR3 loop reads CASSDGGDTDTQYF. The CDR3 bases are TGTGCCAGCAGTGACGGCGGGGACACAGATACGCAGTATTTT.

This chain links TRBV7-9 with TRBJ2-6, with no clear D. Germline assignment: CDR1 SEHNR and CDR2 FQNEAQ (reference sequence). The germline V and J ends were trimmed by 6 bases and 4 bases, with 4 bases remaining between them. This CDR3 has 12 residues. The CDR3 protein is CASRSGANVLTF. The CDR3, as DNA: TGTGCCAGCAGATCCGGGGCCAACGTCCTGACTTTC.

The chain combines TRBV2 with TRBJ2-1; D is uncertain. V was shortened by 4 bases and J by 9 bases, with 13 bases between the two germline ends. CDR3 size: 13 residues. Germline V lookup: CDR1 SNHLY, CDR2 FYNNEI. The CDR3 nucleotides are TGTGCCAGCAGTGCGGTGACAATCGGTGAGCAGTTCTTC. The encoded protein is CASSAVTIGEQFF.

The gene calls are TRBV10-1 and TRBJ1-4, with a weak D call TRBD1 (5 bases). V was cut by 5 bases and J by 8 bases, with 12 bases left in between. CDR1 is WNHNN, CDR2 SYGVQD, per germline (reference sequence). The CDR3 length is 13 residues. In DNA, the CDR3 is TGCGCCAGCAGTCCCGGGACCCAAGAAAAACTGTTTTTT. The encoded protein is CASSPGTQEKLFF.

The gene calls are TRBV4-2 and TRBJ2-2, with D possibly being TRBD1 (5 bases). The CDR3 totals 12 residues. CDR1 is LGHNA and CDR2 is YNFKEQ in the germline V gene. The V end lost 8 bases, the J end lost 4 bases, and 8 bases lay between the germline ends. This chain's CDR3 is CASGQGTGELFF. The CDR3 DNA reads as TGTGCCAGCGGTCAGGGCACCGGGGAGCTGTTTTTT.

This clone came up a few times. The chain combines TRBV6-5 with TRBJ1-2; TRBD1 matches at 7 bases. V was pared by 6 bases and J by 2 bases, with 3 bases of the junction left unmatched. Germline lookup yields CDR1 MNHEY and CDR2 SVGAGI. This CDR3 region has 13 residues. This chain's CDR3 is CASRATGNYGYTF. The CDR3 DNA reads as TGTGCCAGCAGAGCGACAGGGAACTATGGCTACACCTTC.

This sequence joins TRBV27 and TRBJ2-1; D remains ambiguous. The germline V gene encodes CDR1 MNHEY and CDR2 SMNVEV (reference sequence). V was pared by 5 bases and J by 9 bases, with 17 bases between. The CDR3 contains 14 residues. The CDR3: CASSQTGWRSEQFF. The CDR3 nucleotides are TGTGCCAGCAGTCAAACCGGGTGGCGAAGTGAGCAGTTCTTC.

The V gene is TRBV28, the J gene TRBJ2-7; possibly TRBD1 or TRBD2 for D (5 bases each). Per the germline V gene, CDR1 is MDHEN and CDR2 is SYDVKM. This CDR3 has 13 residues. V was clipped by 11 bases and J by 2 bases, with 16 bases between them. The CDR3 nucleotides read TGTGCCGGTGGGGGACCGGAACCCTACGAGCAGTACTTC. Amino acids: CAGGGPEPYEQYF.

Only one count was recorded for this clone. V usage is TRBV5-1 and J usage is TRBJ2-2; 7 positions match TRBD1. V shed 5 bases and J 7 bases; nucleotides not matched to a gene: 11. Looked up from germline, CDR1 is SGHRS and CDR2 is YFSETQ. The CDR3 length is 15 residues. The CDR3 DNA reads as TGCGCCAGCAGACTCGAGACAGGGCCTCACGGGGAGCTGTTTTTT. Translated: CASRLETGPHGELFF. Based on the CDR3 plus reference TRBV5-1 and TRBJ2-2, the full variable domain is KAGVTQTPRYLIKTRGQQVTLSCSPISGHRSVSWYQQTPGQGLQFLFEYFSETQRNKGNFPGRFSGRQFSNSRSEMNVSTLELGDSALYLCASRLETGPHGELFFGEGSRLTVL.

CDR3 sequence reads: CASMATGGDWLNSYGYTF. The DNA for the CDR3 is TGTGCCAGCATGGCCACAGGGGGCGATTGGCTAAATTCTTATGGCTACACCTTC. The V call is TRBV2, the J call TRBJ1-2, with 9 bases lining up with TRBD1. Germline CDR1 SNHLY, CDR2 FYNNEI. With V trimmed by 7 bases and J by 5 bases, 20 bases remained unmatched. This CDR3 has 18 residues.